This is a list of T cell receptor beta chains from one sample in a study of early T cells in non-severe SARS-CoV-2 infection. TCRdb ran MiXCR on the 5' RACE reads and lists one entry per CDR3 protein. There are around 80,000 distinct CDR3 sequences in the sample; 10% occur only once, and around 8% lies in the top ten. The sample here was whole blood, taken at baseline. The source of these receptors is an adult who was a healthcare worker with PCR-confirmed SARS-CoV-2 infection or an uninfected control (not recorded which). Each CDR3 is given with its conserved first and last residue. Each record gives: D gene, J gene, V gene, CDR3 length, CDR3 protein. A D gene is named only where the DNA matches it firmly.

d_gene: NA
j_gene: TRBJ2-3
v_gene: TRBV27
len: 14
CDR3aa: CASSPHLAVDTQYF

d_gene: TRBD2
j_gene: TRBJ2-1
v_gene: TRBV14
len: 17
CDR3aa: CASSRSGRRRGYNEQFF

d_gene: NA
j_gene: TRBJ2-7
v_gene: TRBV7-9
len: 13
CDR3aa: CASSLGIPYEQYF

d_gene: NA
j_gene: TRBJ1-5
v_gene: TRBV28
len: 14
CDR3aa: CASNDRGINQPQHF

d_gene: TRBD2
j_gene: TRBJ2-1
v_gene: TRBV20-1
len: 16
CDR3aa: CSARPKEAGGYNEQFF

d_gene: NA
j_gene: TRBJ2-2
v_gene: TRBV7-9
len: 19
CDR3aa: CASSLDLTGGVPDTGELFF

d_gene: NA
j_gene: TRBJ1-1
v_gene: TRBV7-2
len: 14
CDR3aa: CASSSRRRNTEAFF

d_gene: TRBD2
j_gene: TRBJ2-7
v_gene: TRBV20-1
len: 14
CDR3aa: CSAREAAGGLEQYF

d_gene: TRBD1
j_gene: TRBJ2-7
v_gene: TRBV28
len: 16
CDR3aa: CASSLRTGGVGYEQYF

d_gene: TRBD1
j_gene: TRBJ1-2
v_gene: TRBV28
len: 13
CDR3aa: CASSSQGGYGYTF

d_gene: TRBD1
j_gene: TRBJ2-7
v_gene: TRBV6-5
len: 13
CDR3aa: CASRRTGAFEQYF

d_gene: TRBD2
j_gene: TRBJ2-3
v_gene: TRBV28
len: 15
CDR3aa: CASNSAGLFTDTQYF

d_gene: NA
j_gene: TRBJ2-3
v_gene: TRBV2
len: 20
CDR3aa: CASSERFRQGRIRGTDTQYF

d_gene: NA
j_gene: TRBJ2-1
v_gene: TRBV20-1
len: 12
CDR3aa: CSARRRGNEQFF

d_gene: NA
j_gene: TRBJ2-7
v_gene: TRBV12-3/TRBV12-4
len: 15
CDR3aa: CASSLTPGTLYEQYF

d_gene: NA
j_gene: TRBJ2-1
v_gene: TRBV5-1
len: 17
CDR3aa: CASSYRAGTRTYNEQFF

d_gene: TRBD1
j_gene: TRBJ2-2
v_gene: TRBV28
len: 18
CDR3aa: CASSLGDRAPSNTGELFF

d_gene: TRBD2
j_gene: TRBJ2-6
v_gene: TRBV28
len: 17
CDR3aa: CASSSTRLAAGANVLTF

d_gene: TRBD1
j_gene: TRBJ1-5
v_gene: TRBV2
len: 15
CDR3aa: CASRGTGGRSQPQHF

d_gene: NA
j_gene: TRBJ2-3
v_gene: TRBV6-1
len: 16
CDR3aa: CASSESPQGFTDTQYF

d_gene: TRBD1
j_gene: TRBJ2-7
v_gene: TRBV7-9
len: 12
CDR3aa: CANLTGGYEQYF

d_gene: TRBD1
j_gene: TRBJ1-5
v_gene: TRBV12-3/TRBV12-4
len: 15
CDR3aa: CASSPMGQVNQPQHF

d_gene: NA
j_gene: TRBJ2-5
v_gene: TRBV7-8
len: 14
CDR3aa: CASSLRRSPEAQYF

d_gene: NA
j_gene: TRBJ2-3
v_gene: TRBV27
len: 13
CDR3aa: CASSLAGTDTQYF